A selection of T cell receptor beta chains follows, all from one sample in a study of identical twins. TCRdb re-called the 5' RACE reads with MiXCR, one entry per CDR3 protein. The table has around 250,000 distinct CDR3 sequences, about an eighth seen once. The sample was also reused in another study, on yellow fever vaccine responses in identical twins.

The material sequenced was memory (CD45RO+) T cells sorted from blood. The source of these receptors is a woman younger than 30 in good health. The CDR3 runs from the conserved cysteine through the conserved F or W. The D gene is left open where the match is weak. Clone sizes are given selectively: once, few, many, or a class where the clone is expanded.

cdr3_nt cdr3_aa j_call v_call cdr3_length d_call clone_size
TGTGCCAGCAGTTTATCGGCTAGCGGGGGGCCCTACGAGCAGTACTTC CASSLSASGGPYEQYF TRBJ2-7 TRBV27 16 TRBD2 many
TGCAGCGGGGGGGGGAACTATGGCTACACCTTC CSGGGNYGYTF TRBJ1-2 TRBV29-1 11 . few
TGTGCCAGCAGCCAGACTAGCGGGAGGGGGATAGTTGGGCAGTTCTTC CASSQTSGRGIVGQFF TRBJ2-1 TRBV12-3/TRBV12-4 16 TRBD2 few
TGTGCCAGCAGCTTAATTGAGGAGACCCAGTACTTC CASSLIEETQYF TRBJ2-5 TRBV7-6 12 . few
TGTGCCAGCAGGACAGGGGAGCACGGGGAGCTGTTTTTT CASRTGEHGELFF TRBJ2-2 TRBV6-1 13 TRBD1 .
TGTGCCAGCAGCCGCGGACAGGCGAACTATAATTCACCCCTCCACTTT CASSRGQANYNSPLHF TRBJ1-6 TRBV3-1 16 TRBD1 .
TGTGCCAGCGGACAGGGGGCCTACGAGCAGTACTTC CASGQGAYEQYF TRBJ2-7 TRBV28 12 TRBD1 many
TGTGCCAGCAGCTTGTCGGGGAGAGGCGAGACCCAGTACTTC CASSLSGRGETQYF TRBJ2-5 TRBV5-4 14 . few
TGTGCCAGCAGCCAGGGACCGTTGGGAGCTTTCTTT CASSQGPLGAFF TRBJ1-1 TRBV14 12 . .
TGTGCCAGCAGTTTCCGACTAGCGGGTCTCCAAGAGACCCAGTACTTC CASSFRLAGLQETQYF TRBJ2-5 TRBV28 16 TRBD2 few
TGCGCCAGCAGCCGTACTCCGGGACAGGGGCAGACAGATACGCAGTATTTT CASSRTPGQGQTDTQYF TRBJ2-3 TRBV5-1 17 TRBD1 few